The 27 T cell receptor beta chains reported below all come from one sample, sequenced in a study of response to subunit inactivated influenza vaccine (dated by TCRdb to the late 2010s). Receptor libraries were prepared by RT-PCR. This sample was sequenced with an Illumina HiSeq 2500. TCRdb handled the public reads itself, with Q25 trimming in fastp and clone calling in MiXCR, and kept productive beta chains. Every distinct CDR3 protein forms one entry, paired with its most common genes and DNA. Recorded for this sample are just under 550,000 distinct CDR3 sequences; 20% to 25% of them occurred a single time. The ten largest account for 2.5% to 3% of the sample. These data were likewise used in another study, on T cells expressing NK-cell markers. The second investigation adds: TCR beta cDNA libraries were prepared using 5'RACE template switching, which introduced a universal primer site and unique molecular identifiers.

This sample comprised CD4+ T cells sorted from PBMCs, obtained 12 days after vaccination. These receptors were obtained from a man aged 50 to 59 who received an inactivated influenza vaccine. Donor details come from another sample of the same person, matched by shared clones.

This clonotype was recorded a few times. The chain has TRBV7-2 and TRBJ2-2; perhaps TRBD2 as D (6 bases). The germline CDR1 and CDR2 sequences are SGHTA and FQGNSA. The CDR3 is 16 residues long. V lost 5 bases and J lost 7, with 20 bases in between. The CDR3 bases are TGTGCCAGCAGCCCTCTCGCACTAGCCGGGGTCGGGGAGCTGTTTTTT. As protein: CASSPLALAGVGELFF.

The chain carries TRBV10-2 and TRBJ2-7; 7 bases are shared with TRBD1. V lost 6 bases to trimming and J lost 4 bases; unmatched junction nucleotides: 6. The CDR3 length is 13 residues. Germline V CDR1 and CDR2: WSHSY, SAAADI. CDR3 DNA: TGCGCCAGCAGAAACACAGGGGCTTACGAGCAGTACTTC. It specifies CASRNTGAYEQYF.

This clonotype was picked up many times. The rearrangement joins TRBV4-1 to TRBJ2-3; possibly TRBD1 or TRBD2 for D (5 bases each). This CDR3 spans 14 amino acids. Germline lookup yields CDR1 MGHRA and CDR2 YSYEKL. Trimming took off 1 base at V and 4 bases at J, with 9 bases between the two ends. The CDR3 loop is CASSQGGGADTQYF. CDR3 DNA: TGCGCCAGCAGCCAAGGTGGGGGAGCAGATACGCAGTATTTT.

The chain has TRBV3-1 and TRBJ1-5; D is ambiguous. The CDR3 is made up of 13 amino acids. Trimming took off 0 bases at V and 3 bases at J, with 3 bases between the two ends. CDR1 LGHDT and CDR2 YNNKEL come from the germline V gene (reference sequence). In nucleotides, the CDR3 is TGTGCCAGCAGCCAAGATTTCAATCAGCCCCAGCATTTT. Its translation: CASSQDFNQPQHF.

The chain joins TRBV7-2 to TRBJ2-7; 15 bases align to TRBD2. V was pared by 7 bases and J by 4 bases, with 5 bases of the junction left unmatched. Germline V gene lookup returns CDR1 SGHTA and CDR2 FQGNSA. The CDR3 length is 15 residues. CDR3: CASNPGTSGGYEQYF. The CDR3 DNA reads as TGTGCCAGCAATCCGGGGACTAGCGGGGGGTACGAGCAGTACTTC.

This clonotype turned up a few times. The genes are TRBV5-1 and TRBJ1-1; 7 bases align to TRBD1. CDR3 length: 14 residues. The junction had 7 bases not matched to a gene; V was cut back by 4 bases and J by 4 bases. Germline V CDR1 and CDR2: SGHRS, YFSETQ. The CDR3 is CASSVRTGVTEAFF. CDR3 DNA sequence: TGCGCCAGCAGCGTCCGAACAGGGGTCACTGAAGCTTTCTTT.

The chain uses TRBV5-1 and TRBJ2-3, with 10 bases matching TRBD1. Germline assignment: CDR1 SGHRS and CDR2 YFSETQ. V lost 4 bases to trimming and J lost 2 bases; unmatched junction nucleotides: 7. CDR3 length: 16 residues. This CDR3 is CASSAGQGPNTDTQYF. In DNA, the CDR3 is TGCGCCAGCAGCGCGGGACAGGGGCCCAACACAGATACGCAGTATTTT.

The rearrangement links TRBV7-9 to TRBJ2-1; 10 nucleotides match TRBD2. Trimming took 1 base from V and 4 from J; bases not matched to a gene: 4. This CDR3 is 16 amino acids long. The germline CDR1 and CDR2 sequences are SEHNR and FQNEAQ (reference sequence). CDR3 amino acids: CASSLDGLAVYNEQFF. CDR3 bases: TGTGCCAGCAGCTTAGATGGACTAGCGGTGTACAATGAGCAGTTCTTC.

The chain couples TRBV12-3 or TRBV12-4 to TRBJ1-5; possible D gene TRBD1, 5 bases. Trimming left V 3 bases short and J 2 bases short, with 11 bases between. The CDR3 covers 15 residues. The CDR3 DNA sequence: TGTGCCAGCAGTTTCGGGGGTCGGCGCAATCAGCCCCAGCATTTT. Protein product: CASSFGGRRNQPQHF.

This chain joins TRBV20-1 and TRBJ1-2; weak D call: TRBD1 (5 bases). Germline V gene lookup returns CDR1 DFQATT and CDR2 SNEGSKA (reference sequence). This CDR3 has 13 amino acids. Between the trimmed V and J ends, which lost 3 bases and 8 bases, there was a span of 16 bases. The CDR3 sequence is CSASRATTGGYTF. The CDR3 DNA sequence: TGCAGTGCTAGCAGGGCTACGACCGGGGGCTACACCTTC.

This CDR3 reads CASSRGEQFF. DNA for the CDR3: TGTGCCAGCAGTCGTGGTGAGCAGTTCTTC. The chain uses TRBV12-3 or TRBV12-4 and TRBJ2-1; D is unclear. Trimming took 5 bases from V and 9 from J, leaving 5 bases between them. The CDR3 is 10 residues long.

V gene TRBV2 combines with J gene TRBJ1-2; D gene ambiguous. Trimming removed 3 bases at V and 8 bases at J, with 7 bases between. CDR3 length equals 11 residues. Per germline, CDR1 SNHLY and CDR2 FYNNEI. CDR3 in DNA: TGTGCCAGCAGTGATAAGGGAGGCTACACCTTC. It codes for CASSDKGGYTF.

The chain has TRBV12-3 or TRBV12-4 and TRBJ2-7, with D unresolved. Trimming stripped 6 bases from V and 3 bases from J, with 15 bases between. There are 14 residues in the CDR3. The CDR3 DNA is TGTGCCAGCAGCCGAGATCGGCAGGTCTACGAGCAGTACTTC. It encodes CASSRDRQVYEQYF.

This clonotype has a count of ten or more. The J gene is TRBJ2-5, the V gene TRBV20-1; TRBD2 matches 7 bases. Germline V gives CDR1 DFQATT, CDR2 SNEGSKA (reference sequence). Trimming at V came to 4 bases and at J to 5 bases, leaving 4 bases not matched to a gene. The CDR3 consists of 12 residues. CDR3 DNA sequence: TGCAGTGCTACGACTAGCTTTGAGACCCAGTACTTC. This translates into CSATTSFETQYF.

This chain joins TRBV5-1 and TRBJ2-5; 9 nucleotides match TRBD1. Trimming removed 4 bases from V and 5 bases from J; junction bases left unmatched: 12. Germline V gene sequence: CDR1 SGHRS, CDR2 YFSETQ. The CDR3 extends over 16 amino acids. DNA for the CDR3: TGCGCCAGCAGCCAACTCACCACAGGGGGCGCTGAGACCCAGTACTTC. Protein product: CASSQLTTGGAETQYF. The full variable domain, in which reference TRBV5-1 and TRBJ2-5 provide the parts outside the CDR3, is KAGVTQTPRYLIKTRGQQVTLSCSPISGHRSVSWYQQTPGQGLQFLFEYFSETQRNKGNFPGRFSGRQFSNSRSEMNVSTLELGDSALYLCASSQLTTGGAETQYFGPGTRLLVL.

This chain links TRBV5-1 with TRBJ2-5, with D hard to call. Germline V lookup: CDR1 SGHRS, CDR2 YFSETQ. This CDR3 is 15 amino acids long. The germline V and J ends were trimmed by 0 bases and 2 bases, with 11 bases remaining between them. CDR3 nucleotide sequence: TGCGCCAGCAGCTTGGGTGCCAGGCCACAAGAGACCCAGTACTTC. Its protein is CASSLGARPQETQYF.

This clonotype was seen a single time. The chain recombines TRBV7-8 with TRBJ1-4, with a possible D match to TRBD1 (6 bases). Trimming removed 3 bases from V and 8 bases from J, with 13 bases in between. The germline V gene has CDR1 SGHVS and CDR2 FQNEAQ. This CDR3 has 14 amino acids. The CDR3 DNA reads as TGTGCCAGCAGCTTGGGGGCCGGGGGGGAAAAACTGTTTTTT. Protein: CASSLGAGGEKLFF.

This clonotype was picked up one time. The gene calls are TRBV24-1 and TRBJ2-1; 9 bases match TRBD1. CDR3 length equals 13 residues. Unmatched junction bases numbered 6, after V lost 8 bases and J lost 8 bases. Germline CDR1 and CDR2: KGHDR and SFDVKD. The CDR3 coding sequence is TGTGCCACCACGGGACAGGGATTGGATGAGCAGTTCTTC. Protein sequence: CATTGQGLDEQFF.

This clonotype came up a few times. This chain links TRBV15 with TRBJ1-1; 12 bases line up with TRBD1. J was trimmed by 6 bases and V by 0 bases; bases with no gene match: 5. The CDR3 contains 16 residues. Germline V gives CDR1 LNHNV, CDR2 YYDKDF (reference sequence). This CDR3 is CATSRDRGQGAPEAFF. The CDR3 nucleotides are TGTGCCACCAGCAGAGATCGGGGACAGGGGGCCCCTGAAGCTTTCTTT. Variable domain in full (rest from reference TRBV15 and TRBJ1-1): DAMVIQNPRYQVTQFGKPVTLSCSQTLNHNVMYWYQQKSSQAPKLLFHYYDKDFNNEADTPDNFQSRRPNTSFCFLDIRSPGLGDTAMYLCATSRDRGQGAPEAFFGQGTRLTVV.

This clonotype was detected only a few times. The chain combines TRBV30 with TRBJ2-7, with D possibly matching TRBD2 (6 bases). CDR3 length equals 14 residues. Germline V gene lookup returns CDR1 GTSNPN and CDR2 SVGIG (reference sequence). With 0 bases removed from V and 2 bases from J, the gap between germline ends came to 11 bases. The CDR3 here is CAWSVTGRTYEQYF. The CDR3 coding sequence is TGTGCCTGGAGTGTAACCGGGAGAACCTACGAGCAGTACTTC.

The genes are TRBV20-1 and TRBJ2-7; tentatively, D is TRBD1 (6 bases). Trimming cost V 0 bases and J 2 bases, with 11 bases left between them. There are 14 residues in the CDR3. CDR1 DFQATT and CDR2 SNEGSKA come from the germline V gene (reference sequence). The chain's CDR3 is CSAREPTGAYEQYF. DNA for the CDR3: TGCAGTGCTAGAGAGCCGACAGGAGCCTACGAGCAGTACTTC.

The chain combines TRBV29-1 with TRBJ2-1; TRBD1 matches at 7 bases. The CDR3 has 12 amino acids. Germline V lookup: CDR1 SQVTM, CDR2 ANQGSEA. Trimming cost V 3 bases and J 9 bases; bases outside gene matches: 5. Here the CDR3 DNA reads TGCAGCGTTGAGGGGACAGTTAGTGAGCAGTTCTTC. Translating gives CSVEGTVSEQFF.

Only a few counts were recorded for this clonotype. The chain couples TRBV30 to TRBJ1-6, with D tentatively TRBD1 (5 bases). This CDR3 region has 11 residues. The germline V and J ends were trimmed by 3 bases and 13 bases, with 10 bases remaining between them. The germline V gene encodes CDR1 GTSNPN and CDR2 SVGIG (reference sequence). The CDR3, as DNA: TGTGCCTGGAGAAACGGGGGGCCCCTCCACTTT. It is translated as CAWRNGGPLHF.

This clonotype has more than one count but fewer than ten. This chain connects TRBV20-1 to TRBJ2-3; D not certain. Trimming pared 0 bases from V and 4 bases from J, leaving 17 bases between. CDR1 is DFQATT, CDR2 SNEGSKA, per germline (reference sequence). The length of the CDR3 is 16 residues. As DNA, the CDR3 is TGCAGTGCTAGAGATCTCGGCAAGCCGGGCGCAGATACGCAGTATTTT. Translation: CSARDLGKPGADTQYF.

The rearrangement uses TRBV27 and TRBJ1-1; tentative D call: TRBD1 (6 bases). CDR1 is MNHEY, CDR2 SMNVEV, per germline (reference sequence). The CDR3 length is 14 residues. V lost 2 bases and J lost 4, with 11 bases in between. The DNA for the CDR3 is TGTGCCAGCAGTTTAAACAGGGCGGCCACTGAAGCTTTCTTT. This encodes CASSLNRAATEAFF.

This clonotype came up a few times. The V call is TRBV7-2, the J call TRBJ2-7, with D hard to call. Germline V gene sequence: CDR1 SGHTA, CDR2 FQGNSA. The CDR3 is 15 residues long. V lost 5 bases and J lost 0, with 14 bases in between. The CDR3 here is CASSPRLTGSYEQYF. In nucleotides, the CDR3 is TGTGCCAGCAGCCCCAGGCTTACGGGCTCCTACGAGCAGTACTTC.

The J gene is TRBJ2-3, the V gene TRBV12-3 or TRBV12-4; D is unclear. CDR3 length: 11 residues. Trimming removed 7 bases from V and 2 bases from J, with 4 bases in between. The CDR3: CASTLTDTQYF. CDR3 bases: TGTGCCAGCACCCTCACAGATACGCAGTATTTT.